This TCR beta chain is drawn from a study of cytomegalovirus exposure and HLA in healthy donors. CDR3 length equals 13 residues. Germline V gene lookup returns CDR1 WSHSY and CDR2 SAAADI. V dropped 0 bases and J dropped 10 bases, with 7 bases sitting between them. Primers: 60 Vbeta forward and 13 Jbeta reverse. Clones were read by immunoSEQ multiplex PCR, and TCRdb kept only the in-frame ones, dropping some. Among 150,000 to 200,000 clones listed, 75% to 85% were seen once. The receptor was isolated from a woman aged 45-60 years in good health and CMV-seropositive. The chain recombines TRBV10-2 with TRBJ1-6; D unclear. Sample: PBMCs. CDR3 nucleotides: TGCGCCAGCAGTGAGTCGACTCGATCACCCCTCCACTTT. It is translated as CASSESTRSPLHF.